Below are 25 T cell receptor beta chains sequenced from a single sample in a study of shared clonotypes between healthy human individuals. TCRdb's table, derived via immunoSEQ multiplex PCR, lists solely in-frame clones and lacks some. The data show about 2.4 million clones, about 92% seen once. The sequenced sample consisted of naive CD4+ T cells sorted from blood. Subset indicated: CD45RA+ positively selected. The receptors were sampled from a man aged 18 to 30 in good health.

J is TRBJ2-1 and V is TRBV4-3; D is perhaps TRBD1 (5 bases). The V end lost 0 bases, the J end lost 3 bases, and 12 bases lay between the germline ends. Germline-derived CDR1 and CDR2 are LGHNA and YSLEER. The CDR3 is 16 residues long. CDR3 sequence reads: CASSQDLTGSYNEQFF. The CDR3 nucleotides read TGCGCCAGCAGCCAAGATCTTACAGGTAGCTACAATGAGCAGTTCTTC.

The chain carries TRBV19 and TRBJ1-2; no definite D call. Germline V gene sequence: CDR1 LNHDA, CDR2 SQIVND (reference sequence). This CDR3 comprises 15 residues. V lost 5 bases and J lost 0, with 13 bases in between. CDR3: CASSVVRTANYGYTF. The DNA for the CDR3 is TGTGCCAGTAGTGTTGTACGTACAGCTAACTATGGCTACACCTTC.

DNA of the CDR3: TGTGCCAGCAGTTCAGCGATAGCGGGGGGGACAGATACGCAGTATTTT. This gives the protein CASSSAIAGGTDTQYF. The rearrangement uses TRBV27 and TRBJ2-3, with 11 bases fitting TRBD2. V lost 4 bases to trimming and J lost 3 bases; unmatched junction nucleotides: 6. This CDR3 is built from 16 residues. Germline assignment: CDR1 MNHEY and CDR2 SMNVEV (reference sequence).

J is TRBJ1-1 and V is TRBV10-2; 8 bases fit TRBD1. CDR1 WSHSY and CDR2 SAAADI come from the germline V gene. The CDR3 is made up of 16 amino acids. V lost 4 bases, J lost 0 bases, and 7 bases stayed unmatched. The CDR3 loop is CASSVGTGGLNTEAFF. The CDR3 DNA sequence: TGCGCCAGCAGTGTTGGAACAGGGGGTTTGAACACTGAAGCTTTCTTT.

The gene calls are TRBV20-1 and TRBJ2-7; 9 nucleotides match TRBD1. The CDR3 contains 11 residues. The V and J ends lost 4 bases and 6 bases, in that order; junction bases with no gene match: 1. The germline gives CDR1 DFQATT, CDR2 SNEGSKA (reference sequence). The CDR3 coding sequence is TGCAGTGCTAACAGGGGGCCCGAGCAGTACTTC. Residues: CSANRGPEQYF.

The J gene is TRBJ1-2, the V gene TRBV19, with TRBD1 matching 8 bases. In germline, CDR1 is LNHDA, CDR2 SQIVND (reference sequence). Trimming at V came to 4 bases and at J to 8 bases, leaving 15 bases not matched to a gene. The CDR3 runs 16 residues. The CDR3 reads CASSRGQGAGPFGYTF. CDR3 nucleotide sequence: TGTGCCAGTAGTAGGGGCCAGGGGGCCGGGCCGTTCGGCTACACCTTC.

This chain connects TRBV28 to TRBJ2-7, with 7 positions matching TRBD1. The CDR3 is 14 residues long. Germline trimming cut 6 bases from V and 1 base from J; bases unmatched to any gene: 6. Germline V CDR1 and CDR2: MDHEN, SYDVKM. In DNA, the CDR3 is TGTGCCAGCAGCCCAGGGGGATTTTCCTACGAGCAGTACTTC. Translation gives CASSPGGFSYEQYF.

V is TRBV4-1 and J is TRBJ2-3; D unresolved. V lost 0 bases to trimming and J lost 7 bases, with 5 bases between them. CDR1 is MGHRA and CDR2 is YSYEKL in the germline V gene. This CDR3 is 12 amino acids long. CDR3 region: CASSQEFYTQYF. CDR3 nucleotides: TGCGCCAGCAGCCAAGAATTCTATACGCAGTATTTT.

J is TRBJ1-2 and V is TRBV6-5, with 9 nucleotides matching TRBD1. Looked up from germline, CDR1 is MNHEY and CDR2 is SVGAGI. This CDR3 region has 14 residues. V shed 2 bases, J shed 14 bases, and the junction held 12 bases outside the gene matches. CDR3 residues: CASSYRRQGVGGTF. The DNA for the CDR3 is TGTGCCAGCAGTTACCGAAGACAGGGGGTCGGGGGAACCTTC.

This sequence joins TRBV6-1 and TRBJ2-7; D might be TRBD1 (5 bases). The CDR3 consists of 13 residues. The germline gives CDR1 MNHNS, CDR2 SASEGT. V shed 6 bases and J shed 1 base, with 10 bases lying between them. The CDR3 DNA is TGTGCCAGCAGGACTGACAGTTCCTACGAGCAGTACTTC. This codes for CASRTDSSYEQYF.

The chain is built from TRBV7-8 and TRBJ1-6; the D is unclear. This CDR3 comprises 15 residues. Trimming removed 4 bases at V and 3 bases at J, with 10 bases between. From germline, CDR1 is SGHVS and CDR2 FQNEAQ. The CDR3 loop reads CASSSTVLYNSPLHF. CDR3 in DNA: TGTGCCAGCAGCTCGACTGTACTCTATAATTCACCCCTCCACTTT.

The rearrangement joins TRBV19 to TRBJ1-1; TRBD1 is a possible D gene (5 bases). CDR1 is LNHDA, CDR2 SQIVND, per germline (reference sequence). This CDR3 region has 11 residues. V lost 7 bases, J lost 8 bases, and 11 bases lay in between. The CDR3 sequence: CASTTWGEAFF. CDR3 sequence (DNA): TGTGCCAGTACGACTTGGGGGGAAGCTTTCTTT.

This chain uses TRBV30 with TRBJ2-5, with TRBD1 matching 7 bases. The CDR3 spans 15 residues. Per the germline V gene, CDR1 is GTSNPN and CDR2 is SVGIG (reference sequence). Trimming removed 0 bases from V and 4 bases from J; junction bases left unmatched: 8. The CDR3 DNA follows: TGTGCCTGGAGTGTGCTGACAGGGCCAAGAGAGACCCAGTACTTC. This codes for CAWSVLTGPRETQYF.

The rearrangement joins TRBV9 to TRBJ2-2; perhaps TRBD1 as D (5 bases). V shed 0 bases and J shed 5 bases, with 14 bases lying between them. This CDR3 comprises 16 residues. Germline V gene sequence: CDR1 SGDLS, CDR2 YYNGEE. CDR3 bases: TGTGCCAGCAGCGTAGGGGGCGCAAGGCCAACCGGGGAGCTGTTTTTT. It specifies CASSVGGARPTGELFF.

The chain employs TRBV10-2 and TRBJ2-7; 9 bases are shared with TRBD2. The ends lost 6 bases at V and 1 base at J; junction bases unmatched: 1. The CDR3 length is 13 residues. CDR1 WSHSY and CDR2 SAAADI come from the germline V gene. This CDR3 is CASRLAGSYEQYF. Written as DNA, the CDR3 is TGCGCCAGCAGACTAGCGGGTTCCTACGAGCAGTACTTC.

The rearrangement links TRBV10-3 to TRBJ1-5; D is ambiguous. The CDR3 sequence is 12 residues long. CDR1 and CDR2 (germline): ENHRY, SYGVKD. Trimming cost V 11 bases and J 7 bases, with 15 bases left between them. The CDR3 is CAVSTNGQPQHF. The CDR3 DNA reads as TGTGCCGTCTCGACAAACGGGCAGCCCCAGCATTTT.

The rearrangement uses TRBV30 and TRBJ1-6, with a weak D call TRBD1 (6 bases). The germline CDR1 and CDR2 sequences are GTSNPN and SVGIG (reference sequence). The CDR3 runs 12 residues. Trimming took off 2 bases at V and 8 bases at J, with 7 bases between the two ends. The CDR3 loop reads CAWSTGYSPLHF. The CDR3 nucleotides read TGTGCCTGGAGTACAGGGTATTCACCCCTCCACTTT.

V is TRBV30 and J is TRBJ2-7; tentatively, D is TRBD2 (6 bases). The CDR3 is 13 amino acids. Germline-derived CDR1 and CDR2 are GTSNPN and SVGIG (reference sequence). Deletions cut 2 bases from V and 7 bases from J, with 15 bases between. The CDR3 loop reads CAWSLPGLREQYF. The CDR3 DNA reads TGTGCCTGGAGTCTCCCGGGACTCCGGGAGCAGTACTTC.

J is TRBJ1-2 and V is TRBV6-5, with 7 nucleotides matching TRBD1. Losses at the gene ends were 6 bases for V and 6 bases for J; bases not matched to a gene: 13. Germline CDR1 is MNHEY and CDR2 is SVGAGI. This CDR3 contains 15 residues. The CDR3 here is CASRTTGGGANGYTF. CDR3 nucleotides: TGTGCCAGCAGAACAACTGGAGGGGGCGCGAATGGCTACACCTTC.

This clone was recorded only once. At one boundary the junction diverges from the germline segment, which might be a read error. The genes are TRBV27 and TRBJ2-7; D remains ambiguous. This CDR3 contains 13 residues. Germline CDR1 and CDR2: MNHEY and SMNVEV (reference sequence). CDR3 protein: CASRLSGVHEQYF. CDR3 sequence (DNA): TGTGCCAGCAGATTATCTGGGGTCCACGAGCAGTACTTC.

CDR3 sequence: CASRAGTGIENIQYF. CDR3 nucleotides: TGTGCCAGTAGGGCCGGGACAGGGATCGAAAACATTCAGTACTTC. The chain joins TRBV19 to TRBJ2-4; the match to TRBD1 covers 9 bases. This CDR3 comprises 15 residues. CDR1 is LNHDA, CDR2 SQIVND, per germline (reference sequence). J was trimmed by 5 bases and V by 6 bases; bases with no gene match: 8.

This clone was picked up a small number of times. The rearrangement uses TRBV6-5 and TRBJ1-6; 8 bases fit TRBD1. The ends lost 6 bases at V and 7 bases at J; junction bases unmatched: 8. The CDR3 has 15 residues. Germline V CDR1 and CDR2: MNHEY, SVGAGI. CDR3 loop: CASSQDRGRNSPLHF. The CDR3 region has the DNA TGTGCCAGCAGCCAAGACAGGGGAAGGAATTCACCCCTCCACTTT.

For the CDR3, the DNA is TGTGCCAGCAGCTCCGGACAGGGGAAGGGTCAGCCCCAGCATTTT. This gives the protein CASSSGQGKGQPQHF. The genes are TRBV7-2 and TRBJ1-5, with 9 positions matching TRBD1. CDR3 length equals 15 residues. Germline CDR1 and CDR2: SGHTA and FQGNSA. V shed 4 bases, J shed 6 bases, and the junction held 7 bases outside the gene matches.

This sequence joins TRBV9 and TRBJ1-3; maybe TRBD1 (6 bases). V lost 1 base and J lost 4, with 9 bases in between. The CDR3 length is 14 residues. Germline assignment: CDR1 SGDLS and CDR2 YYNGEE. The DNA of the CDR3 is TGTGCCAGCAGCGTACAGGGGCTCGGAAACACCATATATTTT. It codes for CASSVQGLGNTIYF.

For this clone: Within the sample, other DNA sequences also encode this same CDR3. The chain links TRBV5-1 to TRBJ1-4, with D maybe TRBD1 (5 bases). Germline V CDR1 and CDR2: SGHRS, YFSETQ. V lost 4 bases and J lost 3, with 10 bases in between. The length of the CDR3 is 14 residues. The CDR3 is CASSLGRSNEKLFF. The CDR3 bases are TGCGCCAGCAGCCTGGGACGGTCTAATGAAAAACTGTTTTTT.